The next 28 T cell receptor beta chains were all read from a single sample in a study of cytomegalovirus exposure and HLA in healthy donors. Vbeta (60) and Jbeta (13) primers were used in the PCR. The assay was immunoSEQ multiplex PCR, and TCRdb's table has in-frame clones only and misses some. The profile shows some 130,000 clones, around 73% of them singletons. Sequencing input: PBMCs. All receptors come from a female donor in good health and CMV-seronegative.

The rearrangement links TRBV28 to TRBJ1-1; D ambiguous. Germline V CDR1 and CDR2: MDHEN, SYDVKM. Between the trimmed V and J ends, which lost 6 bases and 6 bases, there was a span of 11 bases. The CDR3 totals 12 residues. The CDR3: CASRYPPAEAFF. The CDR3, as DNA: TGTGCCAGCAGATACCCCCCGGCTGAAGCTTTCTTT.

The gene calls are TRBV7-2 and TRBJ1-5; tentative D call: TRBD1 (6 bases). Trimming left V 0 bases short and J 3 bases short, with 9 bases between. Germline-derived CDR1 and CDR2 are SGHTA and FQGNSA. The CDR3 covers 15 residues. CDR3 in amino acids: CASSLAQGNNQPQHF. The CDR3 nucleotides are TGTGCCAGCAGCTTAGCACAGGGTAACAATCAGCCCCAGCATTTT.

Notes on this clone: The identical CDR3 is also encoded by other nucleotide sequences in the sample. The chain carries TRBV11-2 and TRBJ2-3; 11 bases are shared with TRBD2. V dropped 0 bases and J dropped 2; count of bases not matched to a gene: 4. This CDR3 is built from 17 residues. Germline CDR1 and CDR2: SGHAT and FQNNGV. CDR3 DNA: TGTGCCAGCAGCTTAGAGACTAGCGGGAAGCTCACAGATACGCAGTATTTT. Amino acids: CASSLETSGKLTDTQYF.

The chain employs TRBV19 and TRBJ1-5; TRBD1 aligns across 9 bases. The V and J ends lost 1 base and 5 bases, in that order; junction bases with no gene match: 3. The V gene's germline CDR1 is LNHDA and CDR2 SQIVND (reference sequence). The CDR3 is made up of 15 amino acids. DNA for the CDR3: TGTGCCAGTAGTATAGTACAGGGGGCGGATCAGCCCCAGCATTTT. Translating gives CASSIVQGADQPQHF.

This clone was counted between two and nine times. V gene TRBV7-2 combines with J gene TRBJ1-1, with a tentative D call TRBD1 (5 bases). V lost 5 bases and J lost 0, with 13 bases in between. Germline-derived CDR1 and CDR2 are SGHTA and FQGNSA. The CDR3 consists of 15 residues. CDR3 coding DNA: TGTGCCAGCAGCCGACGGAGGGGCATGAACACTGAAGCTTTCTTT. Protein product: CASSRRRGMNTEAFF.

This clone was picked up one time. The V call is TRBV9, the J call TRBJ2-2; D is possibly TRBD2 (5 bases). The CDR3 sequence is 16 residues long. Deletions cut 8 bases from V and 0 bases from J, with 17 bases between. CDR1 and CDR2 (germline): SGDLS, YYNGEE. This CDR3 reads CASHRGGSANTGELFF. As DNA, the CDR3 is TGTGCCAGTCACCGAGGCGGGTCGGCGAACACCGGGGAGCTGTTTTTT.

J is TRBJ2-7 and V is TRBV28; 8 nucleotides match TRBD1. From germline, CDR1 is MDHEN and CDR2 SYDVKM. V lost 5 bases and J lost 3; bases outside the gene matches: 9. The CDR3 runs to 15 residues. The CDR3 region is CASSGGTGFHYEQYF. The CDR3 DNA is TGTGCCAGCAGTGGTGGGACAGGTTTTCACTACGAGCAGTACTTC.

The chain recombines TRBV5-6 with TRBJ1-1; 9 nucleotides align to TRBD1. CDR1 SGHDT and CDR2 YYEEEE come from the germline V gene. The CDR3 has 14 residues. V gave up 3 bases and J gave up 7 bases; unmatched junction bases: 7. CDR3 loop: CASSWWTGEGEAFF. The CDR3 DNA reads TGTGCCAGCAGCTGGTGGACAGGGGAAGGTGAAGCTTTCTTT.

The J gene is TRBJ2-3, the V gene TRBV9; tentative D call: TRBD2 (7 bases). V dropped 4 bases and J dropped 2 bases, with 20 bases sitting between them. Germline assignment: CDR1 SGDLS and CDR2 YYNGEE. The CDR3 length is 17 residues. The CDR3 DNA is TGTGCCAGCAGCCCACAGCGCTGGGAGGGGGTCACAGATACGCAGTATTTT. As protein: CASSPQRWEGVTDTQYF.

The V and J genes are TRBV19 and TRBJ2-2, with 8 bases lining up with TRBD1. This CDR3 is built from 16 residues. V lost 11 bases, J lost 3 bases, and 14 bases stayed unmatched. The germline V gene encodes CDR1 LNHDA and CDR2 SQIVND (reference sequence). This CDR3 is CAASKRTGLHTGELFF. CDR3 nucleotide sequence: TGTGCCGCGTCGAAGAGGACAGGGCTTCACACCGGGGAGCTGTTTTTT.

This clone occurred a few times. The chain recombines TRBV6-4 with TRBJ1-2; possible D gene TRBD1, 5 bases. This CDR3 is 15 amino acids long. Germline V lookup: CDR1 MRHNA, CDR2 SNTAGT. The V end lost 0 bases, the J end lost 4 bases, and 12 bases lay between the germline ends. The CDR3 sequence: CASSDSEGAGYGYTF. CDR3 nucleotide sequence: TGTGCCAGCAGTGACTCGGAAGGGGCCGGCTATGGCTACACCTTC.

The V and J genes are TRBV18 and TRBJ2-5, with 8 bases matching TRBD2. The CDR3 length is 16 residues. J lost 1 base, V lost 6 bases, and 10 bases had no gene match. The germline CDR1 and CDR2 sequences are KGHSH and LQKENI. This chain's CDR3 is CASSRLTSGLQETQYF. As DNA, the CDR3 is TGTGCCAGCTCCCGCCTTACTAGCGGCCTCCAAGAGACCCAGTACTTC.

The J gene is TRBJ1-2, the V gene TRBV6-4, with 8 bases fitting TRBD1. CDR3 size: 14 residues. V dropped 0 bases and J dropped 4; count of bases not matched to a gene: 1. CDR1 is MRHNA and CDR2 is SNTAGT in the germline V gene. The CDR3 region has the DNA TGTGCCAGCAGTGACTCCGGGACAGGCTATGGCTACACCTTC. It encodes CASSDSGTGYGYTF.

V is TRBV4-1 and J is TRBJ1-2; D ambiguous. V lost 3 bases to trimming and J lost 5 bases, with 13 bases between them. The CDR3 covers 14 residues. CDR1 is MGHRA, CDR2 YSYEKL, per germline. In nucleotides, the CDR3 is TGCGCCAGCAGCCAGCCGGGAAAGAGGTATGGCTACACCTTC. The encoded protein is CASSQPGKRYGYTF.

J is TRBJ2-3 and V is TRBV5-5; D might be TRBD2 (5 bases). V gave up 4 bases and J gave up 2 bases, with 20 bases separating them. CDR3 length equals 17 residues. CDR1 SGHKS and CDR2 YYEKEE come from the germline V gene (reference sequence). DNA for the CDR3: TGTGCCAGCAGCCCCCCAACGACCGGACTTTACACAGATACGCAGTATTTT. Translation: CASSPPTTGLYTDTQYF.

The rearrangement uses TRBV6-1 and TRBJ1-2; D might be TRBD1 (5 bases). This CDR3 has 14 amino acids. Trimming removed 0 bases at V and 0 bases at J, with 5 bases between. Looked up from germline, CDR1 is MNHNS and CDR2 is SASEGT. In nucleotides, the CDR3 is TGTGCCAGCAGTGAAGCCAGGGCTAACTATGGCTACACCTTC. It encodes CASSEARANYGYTF.

This clone was counted a single time. J is TRBJ1-6 and V is TRBV7-8; D gene ambiguous. The CDR3 totals 13 residues. The V gene's germline CDR1 is SGHVS and CDR2 FQNEAQ. V was shortened by 1 base and J by 7 bases, with 5 bases between the two germline ends. This CDR3 is CASSLGPNSPLHF. Here the CDR3 DNA reads TGTGCCAGCAGCTTAGGTCCGAATTCACCCCTCCACTTT.

This rearrangement joins TRBV11-2 to TRBJ2-1, with D tentatively TRBD2 (5 bases). Trimming took 2 bases from V and 0 from J, leaving 14 bases between them. Germline CDR1 and CDR2: SGHAT and FQNNGV. The CDR3 loop spans 17 amino acids. The CDR3 DNA is TGTGCCAGCAGCTTACGCGGCGGGCTCAGCTCCTACAATGAGCAGTTCTTC. Translating gives CASSLRGGLSSYNEQFF.

The J gene is TRBJ2-2, the V gene TRBV7-9; possible D gene TRBD1, 6 bases. With 6 bases removed from V and 7 bases from J, the gap between germline ends came to 12 bases. Germline V gene sequence: CDR1 SEHNR, CDR2 FQNEAQ (reference sequence). This CDR3 region has 13 residues. The CDR3 is CASSPDRFGELFF. CDR3 sequence (DNA): TGTGCCAGCAGTCCTGACAGGTTCGGGGAGCTGTTTTTT.

The rearrangement uses TRBV2 and TRBJ2-5; tentatively, D is TRBD2 (5 bases). Judging by the DNA end, TRBJ2-7 fits better; the J call may be wrong. CDR3 length equals 12 residues. Germline V lookup: CDR1 SNHLY, CDR2 FYNNEI. The CDR3 region is CASRGSRYEQYF. CDR3 nucleotide sequence: TGTGCCAGCCGAGGGAGCCGGTACGAGCAGTACTTC.

The rearrangement uses TRBV10-1 and TRBJ2-3; TRBD2 agrees at 12 bases. V shed 2 bases and J 4 bases; nucleotides not matched to a gene: 1. This CDR3 region has 15 residues. Germline CDR1 and CDR2: WNHNN and SYGVQD (reference sequence). In nucleotides, the CDR3 is TGCGCCAGCAGTGAGAGACTAGCGGGAGCAGATACGCAGTATTTT. It encodes CASSERLAGADTQYF.

This rearrangement joins TRBV9 to TRBJ1-2; the match to TRBD1 covers 8 bases. This CDR3 spans 13 amino acids. Looked up from germline, CDR1 is SGDLS and CDR2 is YYNGEE. J lost 5 bases, V lost 3 bases, and 3 bases had no gene match. Here the CDR3 DNA reads TGTGCCAGCAGCGCCCGGACAGGGTATGGCTACACCTTC. Encoded protein: CASSARTGYGYTF.

This chain uses TRBV5-4 with TRBJ2-1, with D uncertain. The germline gives CDR1 SGHNT, CDR2 YYREEE (reference sequence). Trimming stripped 2 bases from V and 6 bases from J, with 6 bases between. The length of the CDR3 is 12 residues. The CDR3 nucleotides are TGTGCCAGCAGCTTTAACTCCAATGAGCAGTTCTTC. This translates into CASSFNSNEQFF.

About this clone itself: The same CDR3 is also encoded by other DNA sequences in this sample. This chain connects TRBV15 to TRBJ1-1; D ambiguous. CDR3 length equals 14 residues. Trimming stripped 0 bases from V and 0 bases from J, with 5 bases between. Germline lookup yields CDR1 LNHNV and CDR2 YYDKDF (reference sequence). The DNA for the CDR3 is TGTGCCACCAGCAGAGATCGAGTGAACACTGAAGCTTTCTTT. Residues: CATSRDRVNTEAFF.

The table lists this clone with a count of one. The CDR3 nucleotides are TGTGCCAGCAGCTTAGATTCGGGGGGCACTGAAGCTTTCTTT. Protein sequence: CASSLDSGGTEAFF. The chain employs TRBV11-2 and TRBJ1-1; a possible D gene is TRBD1 (5 bases). Trimming cost V 0 bases and J 4 bases, with 9 bases left between them. Germline V gene lookup returns CDR1 SGHAT and CDR2 FQNNGV. There are 14 residues in the CDR3.

This sequence joins TRBV9 and TRBJ1-4; a possible D gene is TRBD1 (5 bases). Looked up from germline, CDR1 is SGDLS and CDR2 is YYNGEE. CDR3 size: 13 residues. V was shortened by 3 bases and J by 12 bases, with 15 bases between the two germline ends. The CDR3 coding sequence is TGTGCCAGCAGCGCAGGGCCCAGCCGGGAACTGTTTTTT. Translating gives CASSAGPSRELFF.

The chain links TRBV9 to TRBJ2-7, with D possibly TRBD2 on 6 matching bases. Per germline, CDR1 SGDLS and CDR2 YYNGEE. The length of the CDR3 is 15 residues. With 0 bases removed from V and 4 bases from J, the gap between germline ends came to 14 bases. The CDR3 coding sequence is TGTGCCAGCAGCGTAGAAGAGGGAGGCGGGTACGAGCAGTACTTC. Protein product: CASSVEEGGGYEQYF.

The rearrangement links TRBV5-4 to TRBJ2-3; TRBD2 agrees at 12 bases. The length of the CDR3 is 17 residues. Trimming cost V 4 bases and J 3 bases; bases outside gene matches: 9. Germline V gene sequence: CDR1 SGHNT, CDR2 YYREEE (reference sequence). DNA for the CDR3: TGTGCCAGCAGCGCGGATCTAGCGGGAGGGCCAACAGATACGCAGTATTTT. As protein: CASSADLAGGPTDTQYF.